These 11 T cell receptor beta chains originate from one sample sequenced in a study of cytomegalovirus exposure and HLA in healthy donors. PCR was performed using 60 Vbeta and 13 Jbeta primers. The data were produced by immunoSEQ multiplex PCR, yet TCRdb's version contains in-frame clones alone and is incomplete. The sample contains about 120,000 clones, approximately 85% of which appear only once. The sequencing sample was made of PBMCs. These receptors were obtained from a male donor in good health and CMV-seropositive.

In DNA form, the CDR3 reads TGTGCCAGCAGCCCTACCAGGGGGAATCAGCCCCAGCATTTT. Translating gives CASSPTRGNQPQHF. J is TRBJ1-5 and V is TRBV6-1; TRBD1 agrees at 7 bases. CDR1 and CDR2 (germline): MNHNS, SASEGT. The CDR3 totals 14 residues. V gave up 6 bases and J gave up 4 bases; unmatched junction bases: 6.

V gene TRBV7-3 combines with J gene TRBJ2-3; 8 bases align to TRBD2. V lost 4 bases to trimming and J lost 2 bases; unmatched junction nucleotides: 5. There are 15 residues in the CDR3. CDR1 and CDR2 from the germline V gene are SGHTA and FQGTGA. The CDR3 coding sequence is TGTGCCAGCAGCTCCGGGGGGGTCGTCACAGATACGCAGTATTTT. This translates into CASSSGGVVTDTQYF.

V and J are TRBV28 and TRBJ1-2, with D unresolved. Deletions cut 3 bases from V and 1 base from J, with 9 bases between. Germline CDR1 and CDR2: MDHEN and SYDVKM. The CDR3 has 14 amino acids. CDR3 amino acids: CASSFSLNNYGYTF. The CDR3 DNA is TGTGCCAGCAGTTTCTCCCTAAATAACTATGGCTACACCTTC.

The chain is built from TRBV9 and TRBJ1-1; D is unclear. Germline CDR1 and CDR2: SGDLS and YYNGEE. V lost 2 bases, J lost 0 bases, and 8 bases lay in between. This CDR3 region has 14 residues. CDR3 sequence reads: CASSVELMNTEAFF. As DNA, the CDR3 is TGTGCCAGCAGCGTGGAGCTAATGAACACTGAAGCTTTCTTT.

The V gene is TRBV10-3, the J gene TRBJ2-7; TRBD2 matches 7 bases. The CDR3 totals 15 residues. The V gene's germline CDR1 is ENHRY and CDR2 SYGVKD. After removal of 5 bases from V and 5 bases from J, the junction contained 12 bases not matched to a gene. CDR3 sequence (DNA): TGTGCCATCAGTCCTGGCTCGCGGGAGATAAACGAGCAGTACTTC. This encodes CAISPGSREINEQYF.

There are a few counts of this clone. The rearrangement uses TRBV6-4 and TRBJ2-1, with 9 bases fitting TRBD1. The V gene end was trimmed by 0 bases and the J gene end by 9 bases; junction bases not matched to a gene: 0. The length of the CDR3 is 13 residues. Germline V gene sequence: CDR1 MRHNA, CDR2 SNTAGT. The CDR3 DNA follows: TGTGCCAGCAGTGACTCGGACAGGGGTGAGCAGTTCTTC. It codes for CASSDSDRGEQFF.

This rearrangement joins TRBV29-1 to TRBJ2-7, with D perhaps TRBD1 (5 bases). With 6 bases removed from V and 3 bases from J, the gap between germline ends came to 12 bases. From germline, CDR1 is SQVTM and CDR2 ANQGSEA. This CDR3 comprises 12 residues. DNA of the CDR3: TGCAGCGTATGGGGCGTGGGCTACGAGCAGTACTTC. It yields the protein CSVWGVGYEQYF.

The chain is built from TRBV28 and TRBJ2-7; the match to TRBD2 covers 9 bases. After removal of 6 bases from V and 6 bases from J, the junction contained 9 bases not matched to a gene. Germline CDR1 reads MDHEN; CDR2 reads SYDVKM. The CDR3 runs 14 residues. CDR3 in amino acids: CASSRAGGGGEQYF. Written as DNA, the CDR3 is TGTGCCAGCAGCCGAGCGGGAGGAGGGGGCGAGCAGTACTTC.

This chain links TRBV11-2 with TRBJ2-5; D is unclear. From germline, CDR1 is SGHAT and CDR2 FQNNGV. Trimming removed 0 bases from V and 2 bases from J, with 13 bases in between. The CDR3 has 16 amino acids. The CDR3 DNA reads TGTGCCAGCAGCTTAGATGATGTGGCGGTACAAGAGACCCAGTACTTC. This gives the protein CASSLDDVAVQETQYF.

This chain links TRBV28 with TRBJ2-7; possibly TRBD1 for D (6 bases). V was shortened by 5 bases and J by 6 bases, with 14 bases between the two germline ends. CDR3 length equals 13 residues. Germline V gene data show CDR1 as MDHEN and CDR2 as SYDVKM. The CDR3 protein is CASSPGHSPEQYF. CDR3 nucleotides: TGTGCCAGCAGTCCGGGACATTCACCCGAGCAGTACTTC. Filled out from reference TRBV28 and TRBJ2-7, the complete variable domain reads DVKVTQSSRYLVKRTGEKVFLECVQDMDHENMFWYRQDPGLGLRLIYFSYDVKMKEKGDIPEGYSVSREKKERFSLILESASTNQTSMYLCASSPGHSPEQYFGPGTRLTVT.

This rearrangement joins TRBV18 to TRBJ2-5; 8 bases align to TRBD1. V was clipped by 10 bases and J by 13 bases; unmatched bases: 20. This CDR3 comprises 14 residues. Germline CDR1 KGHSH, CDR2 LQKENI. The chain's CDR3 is CATKPQGAESTAYF. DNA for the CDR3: TGTGCCACCAAGCCCCAGGGGGCAGAATCTACGGCGTACTTC.